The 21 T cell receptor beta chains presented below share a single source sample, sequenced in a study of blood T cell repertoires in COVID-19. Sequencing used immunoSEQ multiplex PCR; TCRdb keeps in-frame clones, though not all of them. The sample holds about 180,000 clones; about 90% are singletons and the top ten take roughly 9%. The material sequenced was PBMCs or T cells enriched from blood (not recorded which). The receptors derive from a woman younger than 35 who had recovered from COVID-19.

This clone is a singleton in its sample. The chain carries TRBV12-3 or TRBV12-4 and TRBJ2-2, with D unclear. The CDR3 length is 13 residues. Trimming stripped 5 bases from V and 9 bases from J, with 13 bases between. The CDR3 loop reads CASSTREVRELFF. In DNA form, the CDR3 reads TGTGCCAGCAGTACGCGCGAAGTCAGGGAGCTGTTTTTT.

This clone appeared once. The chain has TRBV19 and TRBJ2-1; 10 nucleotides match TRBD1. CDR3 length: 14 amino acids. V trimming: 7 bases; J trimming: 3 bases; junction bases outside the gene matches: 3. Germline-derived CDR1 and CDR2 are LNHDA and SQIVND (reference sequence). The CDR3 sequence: CASMTGGSYNEQFF. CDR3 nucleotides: TGTGCCAGTATGACAGGGGGCAGCTACAATGAGCAGTTCTTC.

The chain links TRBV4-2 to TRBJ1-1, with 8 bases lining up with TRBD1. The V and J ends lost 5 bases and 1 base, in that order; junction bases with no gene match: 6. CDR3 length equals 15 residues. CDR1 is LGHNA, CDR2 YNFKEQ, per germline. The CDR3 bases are TGTGCCAGCAGCTTACCGGGACAGGAGAACACTGAAGCTTTCTTT. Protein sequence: CASSLPGQENTEAFF.

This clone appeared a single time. The CDR3: CASSESDGGQPQHF. For the CDR3, the DNA is TGCGCCAGCAGTGAGTCGGACGGAGGTCAGCCCCAGCATTTT. The chain joins TRBV10-2 to TRBJ1-5; no reliable D call. The V gene lost 0 bases and the J gene lost 6 bases, with 9 bases spanning the gap. This CDR3 has 14 residues. The germline gives CDR1 WSHSY, CDR2 SAAADI.

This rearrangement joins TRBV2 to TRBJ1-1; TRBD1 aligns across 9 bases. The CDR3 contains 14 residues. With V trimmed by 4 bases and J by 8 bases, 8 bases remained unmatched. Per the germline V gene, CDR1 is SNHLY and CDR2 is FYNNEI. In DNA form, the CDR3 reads TGTGCCAGCAGTGCGGGGACAGGGTGGCCCGAAGCTTTCTTT. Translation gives CASSAGTGWPEAFF.

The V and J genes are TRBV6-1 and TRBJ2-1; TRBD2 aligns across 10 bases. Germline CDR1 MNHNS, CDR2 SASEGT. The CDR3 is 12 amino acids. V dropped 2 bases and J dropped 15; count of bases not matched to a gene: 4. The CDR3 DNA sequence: TGTGCCAGCAGTGAATGGCTAGCGGGAGTGTTCTTC. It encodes CASSEWLAGVFF.

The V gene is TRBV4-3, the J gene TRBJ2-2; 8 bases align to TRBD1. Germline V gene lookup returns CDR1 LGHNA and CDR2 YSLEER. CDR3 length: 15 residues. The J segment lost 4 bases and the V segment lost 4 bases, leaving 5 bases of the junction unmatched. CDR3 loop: CASSRETGVTGELFF. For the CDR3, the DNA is TGCGCCAGCAGCCGGGAGACAGGGGTCACCGGGGAGCTGTTTTTT.

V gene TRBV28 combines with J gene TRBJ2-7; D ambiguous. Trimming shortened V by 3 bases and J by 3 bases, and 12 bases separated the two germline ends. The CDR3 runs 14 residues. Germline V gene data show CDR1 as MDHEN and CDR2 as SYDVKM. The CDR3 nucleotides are TGTGCCAGCAGTTTCTCTAGTGAAAGCTACGAGCAGTACTTC. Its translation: CASSFSSESYEQYF.

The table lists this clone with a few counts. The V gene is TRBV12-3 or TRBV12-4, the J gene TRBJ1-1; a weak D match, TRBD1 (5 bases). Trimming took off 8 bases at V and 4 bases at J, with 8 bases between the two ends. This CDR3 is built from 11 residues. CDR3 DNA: TGTGCCAGCGGCAGGGCCACTGAAGCTTTCTTT. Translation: CASGRATEAFF.

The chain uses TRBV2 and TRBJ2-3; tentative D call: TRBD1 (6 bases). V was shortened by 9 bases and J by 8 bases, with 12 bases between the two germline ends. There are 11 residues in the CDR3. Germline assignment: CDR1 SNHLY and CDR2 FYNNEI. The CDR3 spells CARMGQVTQYF. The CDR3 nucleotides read TGTGCCAGGATGGGACAAGTTACGCAGTATTTT.

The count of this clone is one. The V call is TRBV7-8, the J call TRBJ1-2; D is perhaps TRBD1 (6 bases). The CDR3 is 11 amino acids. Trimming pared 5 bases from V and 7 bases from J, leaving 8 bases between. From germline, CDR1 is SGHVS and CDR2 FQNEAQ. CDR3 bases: TGTGCCAGCAGCCCAGGGGTTGGCTACACCTTC. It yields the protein CASSPGVGYTF. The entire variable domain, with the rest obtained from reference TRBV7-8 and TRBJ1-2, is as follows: GAGVSQSPRYKVAKRGQDVALRCDPISGHVSLFWYQQALGQGPEFLTYFQNEAQLDKSGLPSDRFFAERPEGSVSTLKIQRTQQEDSAVYLCASSPGVGYTFGSGTRLTVV.

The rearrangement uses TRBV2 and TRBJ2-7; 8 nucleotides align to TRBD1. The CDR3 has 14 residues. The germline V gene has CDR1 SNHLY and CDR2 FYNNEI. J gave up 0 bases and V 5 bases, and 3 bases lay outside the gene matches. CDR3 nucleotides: TGTGCCAGCAGTCCCGGGACAGGCTCCTACGAGCAGTACTTC. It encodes CASSPGTGSYEQYF.

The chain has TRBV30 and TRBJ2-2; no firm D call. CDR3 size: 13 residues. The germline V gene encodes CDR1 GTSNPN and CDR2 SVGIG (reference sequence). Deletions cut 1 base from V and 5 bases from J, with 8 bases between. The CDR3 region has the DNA TGTGCCTGGAGTGCTCTGCGGACCGGGGAGCTGTTTTTT. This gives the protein CAWSALRTGELFF. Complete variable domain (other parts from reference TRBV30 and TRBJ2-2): SQTIHQWPATLVQPVGSPLSLECTVEGTSNPNLYWYRQAAGRGLQLLFYSVGIGQISSEVPQNLSASRPQDRQFILSSKKLLLSDSGFYLCAWSALRTGELFFGEGSRLTVL.

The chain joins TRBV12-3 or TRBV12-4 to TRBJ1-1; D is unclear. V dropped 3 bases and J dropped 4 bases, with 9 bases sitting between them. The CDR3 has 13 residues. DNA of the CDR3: TGTGCCAGCAGTTTGGATACGGGCACTGAAGCTTTCTTT. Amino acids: CASSLDTGTEAFF.

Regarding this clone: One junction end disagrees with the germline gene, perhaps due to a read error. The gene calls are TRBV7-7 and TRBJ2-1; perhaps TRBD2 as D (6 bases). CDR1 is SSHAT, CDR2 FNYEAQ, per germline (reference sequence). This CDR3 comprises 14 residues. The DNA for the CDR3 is TGTGCTAGCAGCTTGTCCGGGACTTTTAATGAGCAGTTCTTC. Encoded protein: CASSLSGTFNEQFF.

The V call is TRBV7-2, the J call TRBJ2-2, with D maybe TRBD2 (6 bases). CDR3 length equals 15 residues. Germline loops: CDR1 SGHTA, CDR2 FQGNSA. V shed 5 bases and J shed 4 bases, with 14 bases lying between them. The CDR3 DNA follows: TGTGCCAGCAGCCTGCATGGGGGGTCCACCGGGGAGCTGTTTTTT. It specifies CASSLHGGSTGELFF.

The CDR3 here is CASSLVQGNSPLHF. CDR3 in DNA: TGTGCCAGCAGCTTGGTACAGGGGAATTCACCCCTCCACTTT. This chain connects TRBV5-4 to TRBJ1-6; 7 bases align to TRBD1. Trimming removed 0 bases from V and 7 bases from J; junction bases left unmatched: 1. CDR3 size: 14 residues. The germline gives CDR1 SGHNT, CDR2 YYREEE (reference sequence).

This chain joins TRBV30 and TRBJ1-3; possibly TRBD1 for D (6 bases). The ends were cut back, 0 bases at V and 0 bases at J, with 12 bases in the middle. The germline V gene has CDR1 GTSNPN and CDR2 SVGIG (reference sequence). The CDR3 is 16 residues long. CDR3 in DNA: TGTGCCTGGAGTGTACTTGAGGGGGACTCTGGAAACACCATATATTTT. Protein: CAWSVLEGDSGNTIYF.

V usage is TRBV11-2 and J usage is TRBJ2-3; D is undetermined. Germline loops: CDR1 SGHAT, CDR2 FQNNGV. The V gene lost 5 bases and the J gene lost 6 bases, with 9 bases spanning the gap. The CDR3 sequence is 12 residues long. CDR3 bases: TGTGCCAGCAGCGAGAGAGTGGATACGCAGTATTTT. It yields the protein CASSERVDTQYF.

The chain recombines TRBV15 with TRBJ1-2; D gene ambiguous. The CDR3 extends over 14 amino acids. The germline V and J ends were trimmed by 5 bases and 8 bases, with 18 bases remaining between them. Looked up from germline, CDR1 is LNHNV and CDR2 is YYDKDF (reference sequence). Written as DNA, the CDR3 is TGTGCCACCAGCGGGCCGGGAGTCCGTGTCGGCTACACCTTC. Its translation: CATSGPGVRVGYTF.

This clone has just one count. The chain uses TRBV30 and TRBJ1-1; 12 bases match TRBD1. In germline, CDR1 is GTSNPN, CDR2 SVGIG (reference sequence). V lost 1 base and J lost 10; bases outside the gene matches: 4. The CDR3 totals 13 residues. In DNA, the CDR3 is TGTGCCTGGAGTGCCGGGACAGGGGGCACAGCTTTCTTT. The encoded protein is CAWSAGTGGTAFF.